This record covers a single TCR beta chain. This sample was included in a study of blood T cell repertoires in COVID-19. Study overall: PBMCs, B-cell-depleted T cells, or T cells were the source of the cDNA or gDNA that made up the material.

Germline V lookup: CDR1 SGHRS, CDR2 YFSETQ. The CDR3 extends over 15 amino acids. Between the trimmed V and J ends, which lost 9 bases and 8 bases, there was a span of 24 bases. Original processing notes: How many nucleated cells were present was estimated from reference gene primer amplification. TCRdb's table, derived via immunoSEQ multiplex PCR, lists solely in-frame clones and lacks some. Clone size and the V and J calls come from that table; the DNA yielded D and trimming. The sample comprises about 120,000 clones, roughly 84% of which are singletons, and 3.4% rests with the top ten. The chain uses TRBV5-1 and TRBJ1-5; the D gene is possibly TRBD1 (6 bases). The sequence was obtained from a man in his forties with acute or convalescent COVID-19. The sample taken for sequencing was peripheral blood. CDR3 coding DNA: TGCGCCATACAGTCTGGGGGCGGCCGCCAGGAGCCCCAGCATTTT. Protein product: CAIQSGGGRQEPQHF.